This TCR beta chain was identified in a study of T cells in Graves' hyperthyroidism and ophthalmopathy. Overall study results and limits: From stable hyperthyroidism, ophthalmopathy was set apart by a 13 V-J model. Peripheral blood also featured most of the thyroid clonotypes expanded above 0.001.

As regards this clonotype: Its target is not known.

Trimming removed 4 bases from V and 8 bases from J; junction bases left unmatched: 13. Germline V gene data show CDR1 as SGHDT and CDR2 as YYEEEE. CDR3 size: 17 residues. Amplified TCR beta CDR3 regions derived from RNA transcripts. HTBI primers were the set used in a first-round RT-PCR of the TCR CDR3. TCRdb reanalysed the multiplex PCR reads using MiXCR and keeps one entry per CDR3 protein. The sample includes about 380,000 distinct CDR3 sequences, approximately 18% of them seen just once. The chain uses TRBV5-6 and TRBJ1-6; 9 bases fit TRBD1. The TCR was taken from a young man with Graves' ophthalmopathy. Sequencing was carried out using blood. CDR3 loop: CASSPRVSTGGHSPLHF. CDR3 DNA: TGTGCCAGCAGCCCGCGGGTATCGACAGGGGGACATTCACCCCTCCACTTT.